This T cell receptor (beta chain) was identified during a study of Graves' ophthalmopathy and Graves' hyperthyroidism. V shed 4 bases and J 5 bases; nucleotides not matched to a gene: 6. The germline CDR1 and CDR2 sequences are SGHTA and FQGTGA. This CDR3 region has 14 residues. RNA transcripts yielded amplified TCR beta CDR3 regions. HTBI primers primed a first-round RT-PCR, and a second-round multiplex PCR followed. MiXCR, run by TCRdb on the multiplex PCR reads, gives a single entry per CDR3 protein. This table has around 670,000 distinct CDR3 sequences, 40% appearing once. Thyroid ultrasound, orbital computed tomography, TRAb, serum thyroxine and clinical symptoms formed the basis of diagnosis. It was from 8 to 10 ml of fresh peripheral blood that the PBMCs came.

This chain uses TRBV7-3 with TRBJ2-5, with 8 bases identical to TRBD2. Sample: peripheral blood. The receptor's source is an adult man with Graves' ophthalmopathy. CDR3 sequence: CASSSNGGVETQYF. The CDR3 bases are TGTGCCAGCAGCTCAAACGGGGGGGTGGAGACCCAGTACTTC. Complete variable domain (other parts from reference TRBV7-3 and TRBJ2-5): GAGVSQTPSNKVTEKGKYVELRCDPISGHTALYWYRQSLGQGPEFLIYFQGTGAADDSGLPNDRFFAVRPEGSVSTLKIQRTERGDSAVYLCASSSNGGVETQYFGPGTRLLVL.